The T cell receptor (beta chain) under discussion was sequenced for a study of cytotoxic CD8 clonotypes in ibrutinib-treated CLL. Study-wide context: IGHV unmutated 17 to 18; relapsed/refractory fewer than 13; treatment-naive roughly 14. Recorded responses included about 25 partial and 2 complete; following median around 68 months, approximately 14 stayed remitted and some 12 progressed. Mean yields were approximately 260,000 productive templates and 90,000 to 95,000 productive rearrangements per sample.

As to this clone: Its antigen is undetermined.

Study-wide findings and caveats: Public clonotypes were uncommon and contracted or stayed stable on treatment.

Per germline, CDR1 MNHEY and CDR2 SVGAGI. CDR3 length: 14 amino acids. The germline V and J ends were trimmed by 5 bases and 4 bases, with 14 bases remaining between them. TCRdb keeps only in-frame clones here, not all; method: immunoSEQ multiplex PCR. The data contain some 150,000 clones, about 80% of them singletons. The J gene is TRBJ1-2, the V gene TRBV6-5; D may be TRBD1 (5 bases). The sequenced sample was PBMCs, obtained after 12 months of ibrutinib treatment. The TCR was taken from a human donor with chronic lymphocytic leukemia. The CDR3 DNA sequence: TGTGCCAGCAGTATAAGGGACCCTCGCTATGGCTACACCTTC. The encoded protein is CASSIRDPRYGYTF.